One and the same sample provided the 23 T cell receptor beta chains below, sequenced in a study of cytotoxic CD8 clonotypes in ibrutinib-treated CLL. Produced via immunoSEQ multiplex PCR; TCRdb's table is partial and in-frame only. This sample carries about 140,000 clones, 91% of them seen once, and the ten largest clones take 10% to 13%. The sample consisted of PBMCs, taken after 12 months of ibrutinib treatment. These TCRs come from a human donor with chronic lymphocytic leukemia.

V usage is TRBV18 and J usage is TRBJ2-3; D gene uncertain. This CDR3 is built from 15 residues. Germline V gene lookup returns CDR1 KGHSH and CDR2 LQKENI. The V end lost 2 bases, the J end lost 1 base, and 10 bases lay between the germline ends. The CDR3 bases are TGTGCCAGCTCACCAAGTAGTCTTGGCACAGATACGCAGTATTTT. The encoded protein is CASSPSSLGTDTQYF.

The CDR3 nucleotides read TGTGCCAGCCGAACCGGCCCGGGAGCCAAAAACATTCAGTACTTC. The encoded protein is CASRTGPGAKNIQYF. J is TRBJ2-4 and V is TRBV27; D gene ambiguous. The V end lost 8 bases, the J end lost 0 bases, and 14 bases lay between the germline ends. This CDR3 contains 15 residues. Germline V gene lookup returns CDR1 MNHEY and CDR2 SMNVEV (reference sequence).

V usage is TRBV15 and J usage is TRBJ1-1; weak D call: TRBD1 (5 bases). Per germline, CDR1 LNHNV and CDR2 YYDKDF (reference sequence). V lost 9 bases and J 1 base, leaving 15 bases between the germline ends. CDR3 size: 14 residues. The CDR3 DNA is TGTGCCACTGGGGCAGGGCTTGCGAACACTGAAGCTTTCTTT. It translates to CATGAGLANTEAFF.

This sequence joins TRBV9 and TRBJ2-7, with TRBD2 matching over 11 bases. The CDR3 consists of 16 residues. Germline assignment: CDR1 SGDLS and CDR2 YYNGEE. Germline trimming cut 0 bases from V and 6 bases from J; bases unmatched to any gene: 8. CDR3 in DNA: TGTGCCAGCAGCGTAGAGGTACTAGCGGGAGTAAGCGAGCAGTACTTC. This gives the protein CASSVEVLAGVSEQYF.

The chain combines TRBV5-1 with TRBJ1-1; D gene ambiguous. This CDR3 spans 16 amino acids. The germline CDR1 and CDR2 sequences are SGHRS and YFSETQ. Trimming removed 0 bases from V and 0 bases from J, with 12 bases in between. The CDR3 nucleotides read TGCGCCAGCAGCTTGGAATGGAGGGCAATGAACACTGAAGCTTTCTTT. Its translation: CASSLEWRAMNTEAFF.

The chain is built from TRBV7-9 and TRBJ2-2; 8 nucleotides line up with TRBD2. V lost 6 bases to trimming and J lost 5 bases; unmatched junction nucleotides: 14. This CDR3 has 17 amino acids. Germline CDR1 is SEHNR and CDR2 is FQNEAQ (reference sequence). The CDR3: CASSSEAAGGPTGELFF. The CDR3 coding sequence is TGTGCCAGCAGTTCAGAGGCCGCGGGAGGCCCTACCGGGGAGCTGTTTTTT.

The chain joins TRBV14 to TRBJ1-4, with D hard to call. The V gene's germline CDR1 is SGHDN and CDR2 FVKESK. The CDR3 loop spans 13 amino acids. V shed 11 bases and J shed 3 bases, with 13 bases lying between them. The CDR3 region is CASPGLSNEKLFF. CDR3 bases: TGTGCCTCCCCTGGACTATCTAATGAAAAACTGTTTTTT.

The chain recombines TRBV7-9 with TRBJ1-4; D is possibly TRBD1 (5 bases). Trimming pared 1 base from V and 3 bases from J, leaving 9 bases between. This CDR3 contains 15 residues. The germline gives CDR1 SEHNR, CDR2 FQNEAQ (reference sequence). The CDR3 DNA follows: TGTGCCAGCAGCTTAGTGGGGCCGCCTAATGAAAAACTGTTTTTT. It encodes CASSLVGPPNEKLFF. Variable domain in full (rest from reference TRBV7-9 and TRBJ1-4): DTGVSQNPRHKITKRGQNVTFRCDPISEHNRLYWYRQTLGQGPEFLTYFQNEAQLEKSRLLSDRFSAERPKGSFSTLEIQRTEQGDSAMYLCASSLVGPPNEKLFFGSGTQLSVL.

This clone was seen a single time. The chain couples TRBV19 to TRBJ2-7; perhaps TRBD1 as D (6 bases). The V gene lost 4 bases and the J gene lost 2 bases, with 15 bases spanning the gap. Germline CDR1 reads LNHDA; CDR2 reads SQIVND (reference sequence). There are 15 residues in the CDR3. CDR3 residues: CASSRESGTTYEQYF. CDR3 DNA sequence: TGTGCCAGTAGTAGGGAGTCCGGGACAACCTACGAGCAGTACTTC.

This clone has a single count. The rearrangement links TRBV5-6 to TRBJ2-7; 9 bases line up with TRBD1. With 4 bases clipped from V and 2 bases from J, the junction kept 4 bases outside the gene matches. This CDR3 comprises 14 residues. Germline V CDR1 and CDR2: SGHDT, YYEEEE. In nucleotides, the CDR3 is TGTGCCAGCAGCATGGGACAGGGCCCCTACGAGCAGTACTTC. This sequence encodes CASSMGQGPYEQYF.

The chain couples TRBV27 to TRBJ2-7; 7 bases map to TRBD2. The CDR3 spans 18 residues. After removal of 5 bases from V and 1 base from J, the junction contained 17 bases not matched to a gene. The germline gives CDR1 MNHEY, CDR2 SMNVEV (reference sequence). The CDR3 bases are TGTGCCAGCAGTGGACTGCCTCGACGGACTAGATCTTCCTACGAGCAGTACTTC. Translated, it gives CASSGLPRRTRSSYEQYF.

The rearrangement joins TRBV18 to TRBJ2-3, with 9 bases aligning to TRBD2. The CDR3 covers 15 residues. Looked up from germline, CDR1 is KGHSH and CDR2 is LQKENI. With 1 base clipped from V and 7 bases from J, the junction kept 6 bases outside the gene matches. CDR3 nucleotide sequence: TGTGCCAGCTCACCACGGGTAGCGGGAGAGTATACGCAGTATTTT. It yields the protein CASSPRVAGEYTQYF.

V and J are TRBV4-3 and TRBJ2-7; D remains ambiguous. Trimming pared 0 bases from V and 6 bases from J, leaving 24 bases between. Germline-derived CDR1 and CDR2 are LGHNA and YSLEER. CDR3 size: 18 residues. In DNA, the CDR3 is TGCGCCAGCAGCCAAGATCTCATCGAGACTTACCTTACAGCCGAGCAGTACTTC. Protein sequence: CASSQDLIETYLTAEQYF.

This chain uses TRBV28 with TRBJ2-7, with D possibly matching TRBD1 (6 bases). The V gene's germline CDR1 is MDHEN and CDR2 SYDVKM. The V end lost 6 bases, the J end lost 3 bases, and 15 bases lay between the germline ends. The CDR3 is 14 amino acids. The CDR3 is CASSAPRGFYEQYF. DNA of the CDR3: TGTGCCAGCAGCGCCCCCAGGGGATTCTACGAGCAGTACTTC.

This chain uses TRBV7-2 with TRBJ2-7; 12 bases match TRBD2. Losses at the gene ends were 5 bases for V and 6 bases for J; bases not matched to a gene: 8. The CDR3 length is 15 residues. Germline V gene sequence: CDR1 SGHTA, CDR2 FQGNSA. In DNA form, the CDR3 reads TGTGCCAGCAGCGAACTAGCGGGAGGTTATGGCGAGCAGTACTTC. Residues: CASSELAGGYGEQYF.

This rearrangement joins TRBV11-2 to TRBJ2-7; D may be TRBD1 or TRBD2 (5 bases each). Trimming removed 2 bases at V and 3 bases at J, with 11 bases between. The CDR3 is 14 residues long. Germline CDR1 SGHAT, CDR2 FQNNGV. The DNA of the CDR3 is TGTGCCAGCAGCTTACCCGGGGCCGGCTACGAGCAGTACTTC. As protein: CASSLPGAGYEQYF.

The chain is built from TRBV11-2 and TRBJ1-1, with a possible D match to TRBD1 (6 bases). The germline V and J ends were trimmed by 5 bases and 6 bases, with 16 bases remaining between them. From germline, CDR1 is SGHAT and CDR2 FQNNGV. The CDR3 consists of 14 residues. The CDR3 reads CASSPEVGGAEAFF. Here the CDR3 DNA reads TGTGCCAGCAGCCCAGAGGTGGGGGGCGCTGAAGCTTTCTTT.

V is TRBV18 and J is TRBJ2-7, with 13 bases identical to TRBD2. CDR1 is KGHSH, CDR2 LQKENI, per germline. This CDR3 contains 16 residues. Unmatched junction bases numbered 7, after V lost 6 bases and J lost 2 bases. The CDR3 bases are TGTGCCAGCTCTGGCGGACTAGCGGGAGTCACCTACGAGCAGTACTTC. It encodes CASSGGLAGVTYEQYF. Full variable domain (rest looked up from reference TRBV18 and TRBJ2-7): NAGVMQNPRHLVRRRGQEARLRCSPMKGHSHVYWYRQLPEEGLKFMVYLQKENIIDESGMPKERFSAEFPKEGPSILRIQQVVRGDSAAYFCASSGGLAGVTYEQYFGPGTRLTVT.

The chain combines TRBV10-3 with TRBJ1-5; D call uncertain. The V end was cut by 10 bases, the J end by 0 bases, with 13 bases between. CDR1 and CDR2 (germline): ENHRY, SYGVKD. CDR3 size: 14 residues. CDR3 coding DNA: TGTGCCACCAGAGTCCCATATAGCAATCAGCCCCAGCATTTT. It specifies CATRVPYSNQPQHF.

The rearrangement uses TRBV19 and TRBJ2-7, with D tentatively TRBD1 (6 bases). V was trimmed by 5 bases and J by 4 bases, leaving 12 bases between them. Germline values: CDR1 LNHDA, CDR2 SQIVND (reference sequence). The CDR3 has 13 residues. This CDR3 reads CASSAGVGYEQYF. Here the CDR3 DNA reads TGTGCCAGTAGTGCAGGGGTGGGGTACGAGCAGTACTTC.

The CDR3 loop reads CASSLVVSIYNEQFF. CDR3 nucleotides: TGTGCCAGCAGCTTAGTCGTGAGTATCTACAATGAGCAGTTCTTC. This chain uses TRBV7-2 with TRBJ2-1; no reliable D call. The germline gives CDR1 SGHTA, CDR2 FQGNSA. The V end was cut by 1 base, the J end by 3 bases, with 10 bases between. The length of the CDR3 is 15 residues. The whole variable domain, remainder taken from reference TRBV7-2 and TRBJ2-1, is GAGVSQSPSNKVTEKGKDVELRCDPISGHTALYWYRQSLGQGLEFLIYFQGNSAPDKSGLPSDRFSAERTGGSVSTLTIQRTQQEDSAVYLCASSLVVSIYNEQFFGPGTRLTVL.

For the CDR3, the DNA is TGTGCCAGCAGCTCCCGATCAGGGTGGGGGGAGACCCAGTACTTC. This gives the protein CASSSRSGWGETQYF. The chain employs TRBV7-3 and TRBJ2-5, with D perhaps assigned TRBD1 or TRBD2 (5 bases each). The CDR3 contains 15 residues. From germline, CDR1 is SGHTA and CDR2 FQGTGA. Trimming stripped 4 bases from V and 5 bases from J, with 17 bases between.

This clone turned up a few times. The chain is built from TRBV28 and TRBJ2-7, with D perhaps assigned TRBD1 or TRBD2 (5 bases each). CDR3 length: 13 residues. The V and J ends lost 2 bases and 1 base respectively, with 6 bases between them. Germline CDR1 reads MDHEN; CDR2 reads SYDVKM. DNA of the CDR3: TGTGCCAGCAGTTTAGGGGGTTCCTACGAGCAGTACTTC. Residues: CASSLGGSYEQYF. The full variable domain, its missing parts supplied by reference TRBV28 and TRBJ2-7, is DVKVTQSSRYLVKRTGEKVFLECVQDMDHENMFWYRQDPGLGLRLIYFSYDVKMKEKGDIPEGYSVSREKKERFSLILESASTNQTSMYLCASSLGGSYEQYFGPGTRLTVT.